This T cell receptor beta chain derives from a study of T cell responses to AZD1222 COVID-19 vaccine. Study-wide results and limits: Spike-specific TCR breadth and depth rose after two AZD1222 doses.

The assay was immunoSEQ multiplex PCR, and TCRdb's table has in-frame clones only and misses some. The sample includes about 120,000 clones, roughly 86% of them seen just once. About this clone: Its antigen is undetermined.

This clonotype was sampled from an adult who received the AZD1222 COVID-19 vaccine. Source: peripheral blood, taken 28 days after the second AZD1222 dose.

CDR3 sequence: CASSQEARGLGNTIYF. DNA for the CDR3: TGTGCCAGCAGCCAAGAGGCCAGGGGGCTCGGAAACACCATATATTTT. V and J are TRBV3-1 (or the pseudogene TRBV3-2) and TRBJ1-3; TRBD1 matches at 8 bases. With V trimmed by 0 bases and J by 4 bases, 5 bases remained unmatched. CDR1 is LGHDT and CDR2 is YNNKEL in the germline V gene (reference sequence). CDR3 length equals 16 residues.